This T cell receptor beta chain was profiled in a study of beta chain features in type 1 diabetes. Study-wide points: Whether TCRB rearrangement is influenced by HLA type was left unresolved in this analysis.

Since all of the isolated RNA was reverse transcribed, expressed TCRB transcripts were what got sequenced. Sequencing used immunoSEQ multiplex PCR; TCRdb keeps in-frame clones, though not all of them. The data hold 220,000 or so clones, with around 68% observed a single time. Researchers reported sorting CD4+ naive, central memory, regulatory and stem cell-like memory cells via CD45RO/CCR7/CD25/CD127/CD95/CD27. Germline CDR1 is SNHLY and CDR2 is FYNNEI. Unmatched junction bases numbered 8, after V lost 10 bases and J lost 7 bases. CDR3 length: 14 residues. Concerning this clone: The antigen is undetermined.

The sequenced sample consisted of naive CD4+ T cells from blood. This clonotype was sampled from a man aged 30 to 39 in good health. This chain connects TRBV2 to TRBJ1-6, with TRBD1 matching over 9 bases. The CDR3 sequence: CATGRGQGNSPLHF. DNA of the CDR3: TGTGCCACCGGTCGGGGACAGGGAAATTCACCCCTCCACTTT.